The clone carrying this TCR beta chain has just a few counts. Its antigen is unidentified. The length of the CDR3 is 14 residues. Trimming left V 1 base short and J 6 bases short, with 10 bases between. Germline V gives CDR1 SGHTA, CDR2 FQGNSA. This specimen comes from a study of CD8 T cells in ankylosing spondylitis. As the method for making TCR beta libraries, quantitative 5'-RACE with molecular barcodes was used. Each CDR3 protein is one row after TCRdb ran MiXCR on the 5' RACE reads. The sample carries approximately 290,000 distinct CDR3 sequences, under 25% recorded once. Study-wide findings and caveats: Within matched ankylosing spondylitis synovial fluid, disease-linked clones were reportedly significantly enriched. A motif of under 10 highly homologous TCR beta variants was seen as apparently characteristic of ankylosing spondylitis blood.

The rearrangement uses TRBV7-2 and TRBJ2-1; a weak D match, TRBD2 (6 bases). The sequencing sample was made of blood, either unsorted or a sorted T cell fraction (not recorded which). The sequence derives from a female donor with ankylosing spondylitis or in good health (not recorded which). The CDR3 protein is CASSLEGGTNEQFF. The CDR3 DNA reads TGTGCCAGCAGCTTAGAGGGCGGGACCAATGAGCAGTTCTTC.